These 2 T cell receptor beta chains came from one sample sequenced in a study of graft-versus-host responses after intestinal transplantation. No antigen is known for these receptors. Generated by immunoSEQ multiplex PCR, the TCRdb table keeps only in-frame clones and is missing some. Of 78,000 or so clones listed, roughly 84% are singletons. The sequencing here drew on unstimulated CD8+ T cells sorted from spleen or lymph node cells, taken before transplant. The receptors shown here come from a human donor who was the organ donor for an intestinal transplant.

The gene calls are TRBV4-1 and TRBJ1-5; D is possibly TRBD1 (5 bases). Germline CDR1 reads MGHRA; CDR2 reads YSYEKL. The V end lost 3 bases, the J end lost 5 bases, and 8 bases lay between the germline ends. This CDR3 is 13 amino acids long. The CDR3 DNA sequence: TGCGCCAGCAGCCATCCGGGACATCAGCCCCAGCATTTT. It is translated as CASSHPGHQPQHF.

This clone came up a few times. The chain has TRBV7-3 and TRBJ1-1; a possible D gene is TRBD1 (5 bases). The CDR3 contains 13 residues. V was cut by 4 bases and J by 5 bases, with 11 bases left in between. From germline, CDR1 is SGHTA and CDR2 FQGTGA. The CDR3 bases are TGTGCCAGCAGCTCCGTTTGGGGGACTGAAGCTTTCTTT. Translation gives CASSSVWGTEAFF.